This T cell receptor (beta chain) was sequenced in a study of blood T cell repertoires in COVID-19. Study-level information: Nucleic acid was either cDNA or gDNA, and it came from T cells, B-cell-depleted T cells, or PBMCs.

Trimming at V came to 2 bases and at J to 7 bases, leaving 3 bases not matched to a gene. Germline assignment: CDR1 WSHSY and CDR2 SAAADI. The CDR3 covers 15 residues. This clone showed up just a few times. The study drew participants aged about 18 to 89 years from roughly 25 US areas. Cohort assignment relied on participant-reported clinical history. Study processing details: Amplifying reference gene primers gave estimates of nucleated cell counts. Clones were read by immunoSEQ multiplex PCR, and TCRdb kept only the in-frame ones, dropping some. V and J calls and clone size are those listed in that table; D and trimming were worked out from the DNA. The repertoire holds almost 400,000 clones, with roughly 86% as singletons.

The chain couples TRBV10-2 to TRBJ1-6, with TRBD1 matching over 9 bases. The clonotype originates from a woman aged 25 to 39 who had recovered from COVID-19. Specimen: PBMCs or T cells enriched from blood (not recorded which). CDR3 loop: CASSEAGQGNSPLHF. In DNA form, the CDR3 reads TGCGCCAGCAGTGAGGCGGGACAGGGAAATTCACCCCTCCACTTT.